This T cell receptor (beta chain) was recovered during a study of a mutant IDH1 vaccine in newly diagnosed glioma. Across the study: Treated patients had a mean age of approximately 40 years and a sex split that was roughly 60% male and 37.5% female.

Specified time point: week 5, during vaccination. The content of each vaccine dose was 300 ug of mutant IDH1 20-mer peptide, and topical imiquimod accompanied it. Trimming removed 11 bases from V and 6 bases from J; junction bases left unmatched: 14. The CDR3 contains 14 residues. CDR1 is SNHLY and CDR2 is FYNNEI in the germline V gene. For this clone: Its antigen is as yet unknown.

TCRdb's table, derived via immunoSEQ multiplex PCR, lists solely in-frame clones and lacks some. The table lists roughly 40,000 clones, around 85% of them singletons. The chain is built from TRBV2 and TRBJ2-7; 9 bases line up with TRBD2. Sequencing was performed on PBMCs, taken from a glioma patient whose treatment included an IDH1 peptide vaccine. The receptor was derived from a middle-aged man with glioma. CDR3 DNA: TGTGCCTCCAAATCGGCGGGAGGGCGAGGCGAGCAGTACTTC. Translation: CASKSAGGRGEQYF.